This TCR beta chain was identified during a study of beta chain features in type 1 diabetes. Whole-study context: Sorted cells numbering around 110,000,000 were examined across all samples.

This CDR3 has 13 residues. With 5 bases clipped from V and 1 base from J, the junction kept 0 bases outside the gene matches. Germline-derived CDR1 and CDR2 are GTSNPN and SVGIG (reference sequence). General study results and limits: Insertions at VDJ junctions were less frequent in type 1 diabetes patients. These patients also deleted more nucleotides at the same junctions.

About this clone: Antigen specificity is unknown.

The isolated RNA, all of it, was reverse transcribed, so expressed TCRB transcripts were what got sequenced. The read count averaged roughly 3.5 million across naive, central memory and regulatory T cell samples. Libraries were prepared by immunoSEQ multiplex PCR; TCRdb keeps only in-frame clonotypes and omits some of them. The sample shows 140,000 to 150,000 clones, 10% of them seen only once. Researchers reported sorting CD4+ naive, central memory, regulatory and stem cell-like memory cells via CD45RO/CCR7/CD25/CD127/CD95/CD27. Sequenced: naive CD4+ T cells from blood. The clonotype originates from a man younger than 35 in good health. The chain employs TRBV30 and TRBJ2-3, with TRBD2 matching over 10 bases. The CDR3 DNA sequence: TGTGCCTGGGGGACTAGCGGCACAGATACGCAGTATTTT. Residues: CAWGTSGTDTQYF.